The following is a T cell receptor beta chain sequence with its context. This sequence may be a read error, since a much larger clone differs from it by one base. This entry belongs to a study of blood T cells in healthy people across ages. A second about 6 to 12 cycle PCR used barcoded and J-beta primers. Each CDR3 protein is one row after TCRdb ran MiXCR on the 5' RACE reads. This table has about 650,000 distinct CDR3 sequences, about 30% appearing once. CDR3 length equals 17 residues. Germline assignment: CDR1 MGHRA and CDR2 YSYEKL. The receptor's source is an elderly woman in good health. The chain links TRBV4-1 to TRBJ2-1; D is possibly TRBD1 (5 bases). Sequencing used blood. In DNA form, the CDR3 reads TGCGCCAGCTGCCAAGATTTGAGGCAGGGAAGTTACAATGAGCAGTTCTTC. Translation gives CASCQDLRQGSYNEQFF.